This T cell receptor (beta chain) was recorded in a study of T cell repertoires in cytomegalovirus infection. The sample holds a few counts of this clonotype. Its target is unknown. TCRdb processed the reads anew with MiXCR; each CDR3 protein has one entry. The sample lists 700,000 to 950,000 distinct CDR3 sequences, around a third seen once, with under 15% in the top ten. Germline V lookup: CDR1 MNHEY, CDR2 SVGAGI. Trimming removed 2 bases at V and 6 bases at J, with 13 bases between. The CDR3 sequence is 14 residues long. This TCR was sampled from a human donor in good health (CMV status not recorded). Some clones in this sample may be carry-over from other donors' samples. Sequenced here: cultured CD8+ T cells from PBMCs, sampled from culture after CMV antigen stimulation. V is TRBV6-5 and J is TRBJ1-2; D not certain. CDR3 residues: CASSYTGSTDGYTF. CDR3 bases: TGTGCCAGCAGTTACACCGGGTCGACGGATGGCTACACCTTC.